A selection of T cell receptor beta chains follows, all from one sample in a study of shared clonotypes between healthy human individuals. Sequenced by immunoSEQ multiplex PCR; TCRdb stores in-frame clones only, minus some. This sample has over 2,000,000 clones, with around 93% found just once. Sequencing input: naive CD8+ T cells from PBMCs. Source of these receptors: a man younger than 35 in good health. Some clones in this sample may be carry-over from other donors' samples. CDR3s include the opening cysteine and the closing phenylalanine or tryptophan.

j_gene: TRBJ2-7
v_gene: TRBV30
CDR3aa: CAWTLPRGGYEQYF

j_gene: TRBJ2-7
v_gene: TRBV9
CDR3aa: CASSVGVVLAGAGEQYF

j_gene: TRBJ1-2
v_gene: TRBV25-1
CDR3aa: CASSESLLNPYGYTF

j_gene: TRBJ1-1
v_gene: TRBV29-1
CDR3aa: CSATIWGTEDTEAFF

j_gene: TRBJ2-7
v_gene: TRBV11-2
CDR3aa: CASSLTRTDISYEQYF

j_gene: TRBJ2-3
v_gene: TRBV9
CDR3aa: CASSVGVQSSTDTQYF

j_gene: TRBJ2-3
v_gene: TRBV19
CDR3aa: CASSMRFESVGRTDTQYF

j_gene: TRBJ2-7
v_gene: TRBV10-3
CDR3aa: CAISESSGIEQYF

j_gene: TRBJ2-7
v_gene: TRBV29-1
CDR3aa: CSVPAGGPYEQYF

j_gene: TRBJ2-1
v_gene: TRBV27
CDR3aa: CASALQTVSSYNEQFF

j_gene: TRBJ2-1
v_gene: TRBV28
CDR3aa: CASSPERERLYNEQFF

j_gene: TRBJ1-2
v_gene: TRBV29-1
CDR3aa: CSVGTGVFRYTF

j_gene: TRBJ2-1
v_gene: TRBV28
CDR3aa: CASSNSGRAYNEQFF